Listed below are T cell receptor beta chains from one sample, sequenced in a study of cytomegalovirus exposure and HLA in healthy donors. Measured with immunoSEQ multiplex PCR; TCRdb has only the in-frame clones, and not every one. The table includes about 140,000 clones, roughly four fifths detected once. The specimen sequenced was PBMCs. These receptors originate from a woman aged 60-75 years in good health and CMV-seropositive. CDR3s include the opening cysteine and the closing phenylalanine or tryptophan. A D gene is named only where the DNA matches it firmly. Clone size, where shown, is once, few, many, or a class for clones that have expanded.

v_call: TRBV30; d_call: -; clone_size: -; j_call: TRBJ2-7; cdr3_nt: TGTGCCTGGAGTTCGGGGACTCTCTACGAGCAGTACTTC; cdr3_aa: CAWSSGTLYEQYF
v_call: TRBV14; d_call: -; clone_size: -; j_call: TRBJ2-6; cdr3_nt: TGTGCCAGCAGCCAGTACTCTGGGGCCAACGTCCTGACTTTC; cdr3_aa: CASSQYSGANVLTF
v_call: TRBV28; d_call: -; clone_size: -; j_call: TRBJ1-4; cdr3_nt: TGTGCCAGCAGTTCGGCGGCTGCCTTTAATGAAAAACTGTTTTTT; cdr3_aa: CASSSAAAFNEKLFF
v_call: TRBV5-1; d_call: -; clone_size: few; j_call: TRBJ2-1; cdr3_nt: TGCGCCAGCACCCCGGGACACATGAGCTCCTACAATGAGCAGTTCTTC; cdr3_aa: CASTPGHMSSYNEQFF
v_call: TRBV28; d_call: TRBD2; clone_size: -; j_call: TRBJ2-1; cdr3_nt: TGTGCCAGCAGCGTAGCGGGAGCCTCCTACAATGAGCAGTTCTTC; cdr3_aa: CASSVAGASYNEQFF
v_call: TRBV7-2; d_call: TRBD1; clone_size: -; j_call: TRBJ2-1; cdr3_nt: TGTGCCAGCAGCTGGGGGCAGGGGGTCTACAATGAGCAGTTCTTC; cdr3_aa: CASSWGQGVYNEQFF
v_call: TRBV7-8; d_call: -; clone_size: -; j_call: TRBJ2-3; cdr3_nt: TGTGCCAGCAGCTCCGGGATCTCGCCCACAGATACGCAGTATTTT; cdr3_aa: CASSSGISPTDTQYF
v_call: TRBV29-1; d_call: TRBD2; clone_size: -; j_call: TRBJ2-3; cdr3_nt: TGCAGCGTGGGAGTCGCGGGAGTGAGGGATACGCAGTATTTT; cdr3_aa: CSVGVAGVRDTQYF
v_call: TRBV6-5; d_call: TRBD1; clone_size: -; j_call: TRBJ1-1; cdr3_nt: TGTGCCAGCAGTAACAGGGGTGATACTGAAGCTTTCTTT; cdr3_aa: CASSNRGDTEAFF
v_call: TRBV7-2; d_call: -; clone_size: -; j_call: TRBJ1-5; cdr3_nt: TGTGCCAGCAGCCCCCGGAGGATTCAGCCCCAGCATTTT; cdr3_aa: CASSPRRIQPQHF
v_call: TRBV18; d_call: TRBD1; clone_size: -; j_call: TRBJ2-1; cdr3_nt: TGTGCCACCCAGCCCGGGACAGGGGGCTACAATGAGCAGTTCTTC; cdr3_aa: CATQPGTGGYNEQFF
v_call: TRBV7-2; d_call: TRBD1; clone_size: -; j_call: TRBJ1-4; cdr3_nt: TGTGCCAGCAGCGATACAGGGGATGGGGAAAAACTGTTTTTT; cdr3_aa: CASSDTGDGEKLFF
v_call: TRBV29-1; d_call: -; clone_size: -; j_call: TRBJ2-1; cdr3_nt: TGCAGCGTTGTCGTCCGTGTCTCCTACAATGAGCAGTTCTTC; cdr3_aa: CSVVVRVSYNEQFF
v_call: TRBV7-9; d_call: TRBD2; clone_size: -; j_call: TRBJ2-5; cdr3_nt: TGTGCCAGCGGTATAGCGGGAGTAGCCGAGACCCAGTACTTC; cdr3_aa: CASGIAGVAETQYF
v_call: TRBV9; d_call: TRBD2; clone_size: -; j_call: TRBJ2-7; cdr3_nt: TGTGCCAGCAGCGGCGGGAGCCACGAGCAGTACTTC; cdr3_aa: CASSGGSHEQYF
v_call: TRBV25-1; d_call: TRBD2; clone_size: -; j_call: TRBJ2-7; cdr3_nt: TGTGCCAGCTCGGGGGGGAATTCCTACGAGCAGTACTTC; cdr3_aa: CASSGGNSYEQYF
v_call: TRBV6-5; d_call: TRBD2; clone_size: few; j_call: TRBJ2-3; cdr3_nt: TGTGCCAGCAGTCCGGGACTAGCGGGAAGGGATACGCAGTATTTT; cdr3_aa: CASSPGLAGRDTQYF
v_call: TRBV6-5; d_call: TRBD1; clone_size: -; j_call: TRBJ2-7; cdr3_nt: TGTGCCAGCAGTTACGCGGGACAGGCCTACGAGCAGTACTTC; cdr3_aa: CASSYAGQAYEQYF
v_call: TRBV7-2; d_call: -; clone_size: -; j_call: TRBJ1-1; cdr3_nt: TGTGCCAGCAGCCTGTTGAACACTGAAGCTTTCTTT; cdr3_aa: CASSLLNTEAFF
v_call: TRBV18; d_call: -; clone_size: -; j_call: TRBJ1-2; cdr3_nt: TGTGCCAGCTCACTCGACAAGGCCTATGGCTACACCTTC; cdr3_aa: CASSLDKAYGYTF
v_call: TRBV7-9; d_call: TRBD1; clone_size: -; j_call: TRBJ2-7; cdr3_nt: TGTGCCAGCAGCCCAACAGGGGGCGAGGACGAGCAGTACTTC; cdr3_aa: CASSPTGGEDEQYF
v_call: TRBV30; d_call: -; clone_size: once; j_call: TRBJ2-7; cdr3_nt: TGTGCCTGGTCCACAACAGAATTTTCCTACGAGCAGTACTTC; cdr3_aa: CAWSTTEFSYEQYF
v_call: TRBV4-1; d_call: -; clone_size: -; j_call: TRBJ2-7; cdr3_nt: TGCGCCAGCAGCCAAGAACATGCAGGTTTCTCCTACGAGCAGTACTTC; cdr3_aa: CASSQEHAGFSYEQYF
v_call: TRBV28; d_call: -; clone_size: -; j_call: TRBJ1-2; cdr3_nt: TGTGCCAGCAGACTACAAGGGGCAGGAAACTATGGCTACACCTTC; cdr3_aa: CASRLQGAGNYGYTF
v_call: TRBV5-1; d_call: TRBD2; clone_size: once; j_call: TRBJ2-1; cdr3_nt: TGCGCCAGCAGCACAGGACTAGCGGGCTACTACAATGAGCAGTTCTTC; cdr3_aa: CASSTGLAGYYNEQFF
v_call: TRBV5-5; d_call: -; clone_size: few; j_call: TRBJ1-2; cdr3_nt: TGTGCCAGCGCTGAAATGGGAGGGGGTGGCTACACCTTC; cdr3_aa: CASAEMGGGGYTF
v_call: TRBV5-4; d_call: -; clone_size: -; j_call: TRBJ2-4; cdr3_nt: TGTGCCAGCAGCTTGCAACAGGGGGGGGAAAACATTCAGTACTTC; cdr3_aa: CASSLQQGGENIQYF
v_call: TRBV2; d_call: -; clone_size: -; j_call: TRBJ2-3; cdr3_nt: TGTGCCAGCGGGAGTGGGGGGGATACGCAGTATTTT; cdr3_aa: CASGSGGDTQYF
v_call: TRBV27; d_call: -; clone_size: -; j_call: TRBJ1-1; cdr3_nt: TGTGCCAGCAGTTTGCAGGGATTGAACACTGAAGCTTTCTTT; cdr3_aa: CASSLQGLNTEAFF
v_call: TRBV30; d_call: TRBD2; clone_size: -; j_call: TRBJ2-3; cdr3_nt: TGTGCCTGGGGAGGGGCGGGAGGTCAACGAAATACGCAGTATTTT; cdr3_aa: CAWGGAGGQRNTQYF
v_call: TRBV11-2; d_call: TRBD2; clone_size: -; j_call: TRBJ2-2; cdr3_nt: TGTGCCAGCAGCTTAGTAGTAGCGGGGGCGGCCGGGGAGCTGTTTTTT; cdr3_aa: CASSLVVAGAAGELFF
v_call: TRBV7-2; d_call: -; clone_size: -; j_call: TRBJ2-2; cdr3_nt: TGTGCCAGCAGCCCAGTTCTTGGCAGGGTGACCGGGGAGCTGTTTTTT; cdr3_aa: CASSPVLGRVTGELFF
v_call: TRBV28; d_call: -; clone_size: -; j_call: TRBJ2-6; cdr3_nt: TGTGCCAGCAGTTTGTATAGGACAGAAGAATCTGGGGCCAACGTCCTGACTTTC; cdr3_aa: CASSLYRTEESGANVLTF
v_call: TRBV19; d_call: TRBD2; clone_size: -; j_call: TRBJ2-1; cdr3_nt: TGTGCCAGTAGTATAATCGGGGGGTGGCGGGGCAATGAGCAGTTCTTC; cdr3_aa: CASSIIGGWRGNEQFF
v_call: TRBV6-5; d_call: TRBD1; clone_size: -; j_call: TRBJ1-1; cdr3_nt: TGTGCCAGCAGTTTCTTTGACAGGGGCTTGGGCACTGAAGCTTTCTTT; cdr3_aa: CASSFFDRGLGTEAFF
v_call: TRBV6-5; d_call: -; clone_size: -; j_call: TRBJ2-7; cdr3_nt: TGTGCCAGCCGCTATCTGGGGGCCGGCTACGAGCAGTACTTC; cdr3_aa: CASRYLGAGYEQYF
v_call: TRBV29-1; d_call: -; clone_size: few; j_call: TRBJ2-5; cdr3_nt: TGCAGCGTTGAAACAGGGAGAGTTGAGACCCAGTACTTC; cdr3_aa: CSVETGRVETQYF
v_call: TRBV30; d_call: -; clone_size: -; j_call: TRBJ1-5; cdr3_nt: TGTGCCTGGAGTGTCAGGTTGGATCAGCCCCAGCATTTT; cdr3_aa: CAWSVRLDQPQHF
v_call: TRBV5-1; d_call: -; clone_size: -; j_call: TRBJ2-5; cdr3_nt: TGCGCCAGCAGCTTCCCGGAGGGGTGGGAGATCCAGTACTTC; cdr3_aa: CASSFPEGWEIQYF
v_call: TRBV5-6; d_call: TRBD1; clone_size: -; j_call: TRBJ1-4; cdr3_nt: TGTGCCAGCAGCGCGGACAGGATGGATGAAAAACTGTTTTTT; cdr3_aa: CASSADRMDEKLFF
v_call: TRBV5-7; d_call: TRBD1; clone_size: -; j_call: TRBJ1-6; cdr3_nt: TGTGCCAGCAGCTACTCGGGACAGCCCTACTCATGGGGTTTTTCACCCCTCCACTTT; cdr3_aa: CASSYSGQPYSWGFSPLHF
v_call: TRBV7-9; d_call: TRBD1; clone_size: few; j_call: TRBJ2-1; cdr3_nt: TGTGCCAGCAGCTTTGACAGGGGGTCCTACAATGAGCAGTTCTTC; cdr3_aa: CASSFDRGSYNEQFF
v_call: TRBV19; d_call: -; clone_size: -; j_call: TRBJ2-1; cdr3_nt: TGTGCCAGTAGCCCCCCGCGGGGTAGAACTAATGAGCAGTTCTTC; cdr3_aa: CASSPPRGRTNEQFF
v_call: TRBV5-4; d_call: TRBD1; clone_size: few; j_call: TRBJ2-1; cdr3_nt: TGTGCCAGCAGCAATCCGGGACAGGGGGCCTACAATGAGCAGTTCTTC; cdr3_aa: CASSNPGQGAYNEQFF
v_call: TRBV11-3; d_call: TRBD2; clone_size: -; j_call: TRBJ2-1; cdr3_nt: TGTGCCAGCAGCTTCTGGACTAGCGGGAGTGATGAGCAGTTCTTC; cdr3_aa: CASSFWTSGSDEQFF
v_call: TRBV9; d_call: TRBD2; clone_size: -; j_call: TRBJ2-3; cdr3_nt: TGTGCCAGCAGCGCCCAACGACTAGCGGGAGTTGGTACAGATACGCAGTATTTT; cdr3_aa: CASSAQRLAGVGTDTQYF
v_call: TRBV13; d_call: TRBD2; clone_size: -; j_call: TRBJ2-5; cdr3_nt: TGTGCCAGCAGCCCTAGCGGTTACCAAGAGACCCAGTACTTC; cdr3_aa: CASSPSGYQETQYF
v_call: TRBV15; d_call: -; clone_size: -; j_call: TRBJ2-1; cdr3_nt: TGTGCCACCAGCAGAGATCTGCTAGTAATCAATGAGCAGTTCTTC; cdr3_aa: CATSRDLLVINEQFF
v_call: TRBV9; d_call: TRBD1; clone_size: -; j_call: TRBJ1-2; cdr3_nt: TGTGCCAGCAGCGTCCGCGGGACAGGGGAGCATGGCTACACCTTC; cdr3_aa: CASSVRGTGEHGYTF